Below, one TCR beta chain is given with its context. This sample is drawn from a study of T cell changes during pregnancy in multiple sclerosis. The CDR3 totals 13 residues. Trimming stripped 7 bases from V and 6 bases from J, with 14 bases between. The germline V gene encodes CDR1 ENHRY and CDR2 SYGVKD. Method: immunoSEQ multiplex PCR; TCRdb's copy keeps in-frame clones and lacks some. The sample lists about 120,000 clones, about 93% occurring once. Source: peripheral blood, taken in the third trimester of pregnancy. The V and J genes are TRBV10-3 and TRBJ2-3, with D unresolved. The receptor was isolated from a female donor with multiple sclerosis, enrolled in a pregnancy study. The CDR3 is CAITPDREDTQYF. The CDR3, as DNA: TGTGCCATCACTCCCGATAGAGAGGATACGCAGTATTTT.